Described below is a single T cell receptor (beta chain) sequence and its context. With 0 bases removed from V and 6 bases from J, the gap between germline ends came to 4 bases. Germline V gene data show CDR1 as SGHRS and CDR2 as YFSETQ. The CDR3 extends over 11 amino acids. As processed by the authors: Amplification of reference gene primers was used by the study to estimate nucleated cell counts. Some clones are missing from TCRdb's copy, which holds only in-frame ones; the method was immunoSEQ multiplex PCR. V and J calls and clone size are as listed in that table; D and trimming were resolved from the DNA. This table has around 190,000 clones, about 88% appearing once. This specimen comes from a study of blood T cell repertoires in COVID-19. Study-wide context: Samples representing acute and convalescent COVID-19 were sourced from the United States, Italy and Spain. The cDNA or gDNA used as material had been derived from T cells, B-cell-depleted T cells, or PBMCs.

Material for sequencing was peripheral blood. The genes are TRBV5-1 and TRBJ2-7; D remains ambiguous. The clonotype was recovered from a young man with acute or convalescent COVID-19. As DNA, the CDR3 is TGCGCCAGCAGCTTGGCCTCCGAGCAGTACTTC. This encodes CASSLASEQYF.